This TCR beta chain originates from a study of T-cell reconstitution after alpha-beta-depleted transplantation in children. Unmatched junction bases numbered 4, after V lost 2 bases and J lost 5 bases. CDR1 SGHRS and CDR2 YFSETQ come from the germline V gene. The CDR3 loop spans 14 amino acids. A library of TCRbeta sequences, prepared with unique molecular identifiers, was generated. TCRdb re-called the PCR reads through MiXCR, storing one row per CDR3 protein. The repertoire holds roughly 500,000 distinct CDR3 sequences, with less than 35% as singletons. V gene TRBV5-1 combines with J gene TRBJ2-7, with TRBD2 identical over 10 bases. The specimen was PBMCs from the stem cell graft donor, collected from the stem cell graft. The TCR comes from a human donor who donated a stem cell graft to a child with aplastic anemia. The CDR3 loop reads CASSLSGRAHEQYF. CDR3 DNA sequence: TGCGCCAGCAGCTTAAGCGGGAGGGCCCACGAGCAGTACTTC.